The 17 T cell receptor beta chains given below trace back to one sample, sequenced in a study of response to subunit inactivated influenza vaccine. Using its own MiXCR run on the RT-PCR reads, TCRdb lists one record per CDR3 protein. The sample includes hundreds of thousands of distinct CDR3 sequences, 25% of them seen just once. The source material was CD4+ T cells sorted from PBMCs, sampled around 5 days after vaccination. The receptors were sampled from a man aged 50-60 years who received an inactivated influenza vaccine.

This chain uses TRBV30 with TRBJ2-7; D is possibly TRBD2 (5 bases). The CDR3 length is 14 residues. Trimming shortened V by 0 bases and J by 6 bases, and 15 bases separated the two germline ends. The germline gives CDR1 GTSNPN, CDR2 SVGIG (reference sequence). The CDR3 DNA reads TGTGCCTGGAGTGTATCGGGGATACAGCCCGAGCAGTACTTC. Translating gives CAWSVSGIQPEQYF. The entire variable domain, with the rest obtained from reference TRBV30 and TRBJ2-7, is as follows: SQTIHQWPATLVQPVGSPLSLECTVEGTSNPNLYWYRQAAGRGLQLLFYSVGIGQISSEVPQNLSASRPQDRQFILSSKKLLLSDSGFYLCAWSVSGIQPEQYFGPGTRLTVT.

The V gene is TRBV5-1, the J gene TRBJ2-3; D is unresolved. Trimming removed 0 bases at V and 8 bases at J, with 10 bases between. The germline CDR1 and CDR2 sequences are SGHRS and YFSETQ. This CDR3 has 13 residues. DNA for the CDR3: TGCGCCAGCAGCTTGGCCGGCTTAAGTACGCAGTATTTT. Translated, it gives CASSLAGLSTQYF. The whole variable domain, filled in from reference TRBV5-1 and TRBJ2-3, reads KAGVTQTPRYLIKTRGQQVTLSCSPISGHRSVSWYQQTPGQGLQFLFEYFSETQRNKGNFPGRFSGRQFSNSRSEMNVSTLELGDSALYLCASSLAGLSTQYFGPGTRLTVL.

This chain joins TRBV6-6 and TRBJ1-2; D gene uncertain. CDR3 length equals 13 residues. Germline values: CDR1 MNHNY, CDR2 SVGAGI (reference sequence). With 5 bases removed from V and 8 bases from J, the gap between germline ends came to 15 bases. CDR3 in DNA: TGTGCCAGCAGTGACGCACCGGTGCGGGGCTACACCTTC. As protein: CASSDAPVRGYTF.

This chain links TRBV4-1 with TRBJ2-7; no clear D. Trimming removed 5 bases from V and 3 bases from J, with 14 bases in between. The CDR3 sequence is 14 residues long. Germline assignment: CDR1 MGHRA and CDR2 YSYEKL. The chain's CDR3 is CASSGVGSGYEQYF. CDR3 coding DNA: TGCGCCAGCAGCGGGGTGGGGTCGGGCTACGAGCAGTACTTC.

This sequence joins TRBV28 and TRBJ1-2; D remains unclear. With 3 bases removed from V and 6 bases from J, the gap between germline ends came to 8 bases. The germline gives CDR1 MDHEN, CDR2 SYDVKM. The CDR3 sequence is 12 residues long. CDR3 loop: CASSLDRHGYTF. In nucleotides, the CDR3 is TGTGCCAGCAGTTTGGATCGCCATGGCTACACCTTC.

This clonotype has a handful of counts. V usage is TRBV6-1 and J usage is TRBJ1-5, with D unresolved. The CDR3 runs to 13 residues. V was clipped by 3 bases and J by 0 bases, with 3 bases between them. Germline V gives CDR1 MNHNS, CDR2 SASEGT. The CDR3 spells CASSDDSNQPQHF. In DNA form, the CDR3 reads TGTGCCAGCAGTGATGATAGCAATCAGCCCCAGCATTTT.

Points on this clonotype: Relative to the germline gene, one junction end is altered; a read error may explain this. The genes are TRBV12-3 or TRBV12-4 and TRBJ1-5; D gene uncertain. The CDR3 is 15 amino acids. The CDR3 spells CASSLGGSSNQPQHF. CDR3 sequence (DNA): TGCGCCAGCAGCTTGGGAGGGTCTAGCAATCAGCCCCAGCATTTT.

This clonotype was picked up a small number of times. The V gene is TRBV12-3 or TRBV12-4, the J gene TRBJ2-2; a weak D match, TRBD2 (5 bases). The V end was cut by 0 bases, the J end by 6 bases, with 5 bases between. This CDR3 contains 13 residues. The CDR3 is CASSLASAGELFF. CDR3 coding DNA: TGTGCCAGCAGTTTAGCTAGCGCCGGGGAGCTGTTTTTT.

This clonotype was seen a handful of times. The CDR3 DNA sequence: TGCGCCAGCAGCCGGGATAGCGGGGGTCAAGAGACCCAGTACTTC. Protein sequence: CASSRDSGGQETQYF. This chain joins TRBV5-1 and TRBJ2-5, with 9 nucleotides matching TRBD2. Trimming took 4 bases from V and 2 from J; bases not matched to a gene: 6. CDR3 length: 15 residues. Germline-derived CDR1 and CDR2 are SGHRS and YFSETQ.

This clonotype occurred a few times. The V and J genes are TRBV4-1 and TRBJ2-7; 8 bases agree with TRBD1. CDR3 length: 15 residues. V gave up 0 bases and J gave up 9 bases; unmatched junction bases: 10. Germline V gene data show CDR1 as MGHRA and CDR2 as YSYEKL. The DNA for the CDR3 is TGCGCCAGCAGCCAAGATTGGGCAGGGGGCGGGATGCAGTACTTC. Translated, it gives CASSQDWAGGGMQYF.

The chain recombines TRBV10-3 with TRBJ2-1, with TRBD2 as a possible D gene (5 bases). Germline CDR1 ENHRY, CDR2 SYGVKD. V was trimmed by 7 bases and J by 8 bases, leaving 15 bases between them. This CDR3 contains 13 residues. This chain's CDR3 is CAITNTRTDEQFF. The CDR3 DNA reads TGTGCCATCACTAATACTAGAACCGATGAGCAGTTCTTC.

This clonotype has just a few counts. CDR3 sequence (DNA): TGTGCCAGCAGTTGGACAGGACCATCCTACGAGCAGTACTTC. Protein sequence: CASSWTGPSYEQYF. V gene TRBV6-2 or TRBV6-3 combines with J gene TRBJ2-7; 7 bases are a match to TRBD1. The CDR3 runs to 14 residues. Germline lookup yields CDR1 MNHEY and CDR2 SVGEGT. With V trimmed by 4 bases and J by 1 base, 4 bases remained unmatched.

This clonotype was seen a few times. The chain employs TRBV20-1 and TRBJ2-1; TRBD2 agrees at 7 bases. V was pared by 3 bases and J by 2 bases, with 7 bases of the junction left unmatched. From germline, CDR1 is DFQATT and CDR2 SNEGSKA (reference sequence). The CDR3 contains 15 residues. CDR3 sequence: CSARGSGKAYNEQFF. The CDR3 DNA is TGCAGTGCTAGGGGGAGCGGGAAAGCCTACAATGAGCAGTTCTTC.

This clonotype has only a few counts. The chain links TRBV6-2 or TRBV6-3 to TRBJ2-1; 7 bases are shared with TRBD2. There are 11 residues in the CDR3. The V gene end was trimmed by 5 bases and the J gene end by 10 bases; junction bases not matched to a gene: 2. CDR1 is MNHEY and CDR2 is SVGEGT in the germline V gene. The CDR3 coding sequence is TGTGCCAGCAGTCACGGGAGGGAGCAGTTCTTC. Translating gives CASSHGREQFF.

Only a few counts were recorded for this clonotype. The chain is built from TRBV5-6 and TRBJ2-7; D ambiguous. V lost 7 bases to trimming and J lost 1 base, with 12 bases between them. In germline, CDR1 is SGHDT, CDR2 YYEEEE. The length of the CDR3 is 13 residues. The DNA for the CDR3 is TGTGCCAGCCGTGAGTTGGGTTCCTACGAGCAGTACTTC. It specifies CASRELGSYEQYF. Looking up the rest from reference TRBV5-6 and TRBJ2-7 gives the full variable domain: DAGVTQSPTHLIKTRGQQVTLRCSPKSGHDTVSWYQQALGQGPQFIFQYYEEEERQRGNFPDRFSGHQFPNYSSELNVNALLLGDSALYLCASRELGSYEQYFGPGTRLTVT.

The chain links TRBV4-3 to TRBJ2-1; D might be TRBD2 (6 bases). Germline CDR1 and CDR2: LGHNA and YSLEER. The CDR3 has 15 amino acids. Deletions cut 0 bases from V and 3 bases from J, with 9 bases between. CDR3 region: CASSQDFGSYNEQFF. In DNA form, the CDR3 reads TGCGCCAGCAGCCAAGATTTCGGGAGCTACAATGAGCAGTTCTTC.

The genes are TRBV14 and TRBJ2-3; D perhaps matches TRBD1 (6 bases). The V end was cut by 1 base, the J end by 13 bases, with 15 bases between. The CDR3 has 13 amino acids. CDR1 and CDR2 (germline): SGHDN, FVKESK. CDR3 sequence: CASSQGTWGQKYF. CDR3 in DNA: TGTGCCAGCAGCCAAGGTACCTGGGGACAAAAGTATTTT.